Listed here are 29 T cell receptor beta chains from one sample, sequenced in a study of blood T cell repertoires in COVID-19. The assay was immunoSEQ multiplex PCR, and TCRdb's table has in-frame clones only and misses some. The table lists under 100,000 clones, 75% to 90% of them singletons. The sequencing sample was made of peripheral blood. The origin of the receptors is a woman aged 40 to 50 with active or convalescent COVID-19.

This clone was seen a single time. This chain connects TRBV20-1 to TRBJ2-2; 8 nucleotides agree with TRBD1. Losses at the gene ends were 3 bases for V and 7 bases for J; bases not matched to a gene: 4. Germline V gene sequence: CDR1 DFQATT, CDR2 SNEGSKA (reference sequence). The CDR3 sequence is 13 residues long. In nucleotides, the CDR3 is TGCAGTGCTAGTCGACAGGGGTTCGGGGAGCTGTTTTTT. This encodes CSASRQGFGELFF.

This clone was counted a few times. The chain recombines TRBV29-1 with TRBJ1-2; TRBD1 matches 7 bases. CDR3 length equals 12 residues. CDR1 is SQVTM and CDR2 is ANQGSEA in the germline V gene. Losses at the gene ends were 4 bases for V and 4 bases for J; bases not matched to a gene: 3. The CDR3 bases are TGCAGCGTTGGACAGGGCTTCTATGGCTACACCTTC. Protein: CSVGQGFYGYTF.

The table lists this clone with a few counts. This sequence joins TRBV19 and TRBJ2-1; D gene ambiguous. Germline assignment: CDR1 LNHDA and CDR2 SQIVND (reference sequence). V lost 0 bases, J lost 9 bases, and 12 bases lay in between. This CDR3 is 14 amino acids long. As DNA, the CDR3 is TGTGCCAGTAGTATAGATCTGGCGGAAGGTGAGCAGTTCTTC. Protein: CASSIDLAEGEQFF.

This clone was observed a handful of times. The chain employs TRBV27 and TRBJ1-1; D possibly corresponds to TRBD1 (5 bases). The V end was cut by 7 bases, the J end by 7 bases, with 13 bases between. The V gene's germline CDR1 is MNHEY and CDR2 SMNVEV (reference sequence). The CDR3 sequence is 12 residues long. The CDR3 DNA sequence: TGTGCCAGCACAAAGGGGTCGGGTGAAGCTTTCTTT. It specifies CASTKGSGEAFF.

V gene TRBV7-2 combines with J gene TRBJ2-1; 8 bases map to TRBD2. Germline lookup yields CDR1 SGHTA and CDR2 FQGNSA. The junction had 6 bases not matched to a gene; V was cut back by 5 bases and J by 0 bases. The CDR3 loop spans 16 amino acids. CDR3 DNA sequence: TGTGCCAGCAGCACTCGAGCGGGGGCCTCCTACAATGAGCAGTTCTTC. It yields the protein CASSTRAGASYNEQFF. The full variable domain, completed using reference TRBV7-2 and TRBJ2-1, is GAGVSQSPSNKVTEKGKDVELRCDPISGHTALYWYRQSLGQGLEFLIYFQGNSAPDKSGLPSDRFSAERTGGSVSTLTIQRTQQEDSAVYLCASSTRAGASYNEQFFGPGTRLTVL.

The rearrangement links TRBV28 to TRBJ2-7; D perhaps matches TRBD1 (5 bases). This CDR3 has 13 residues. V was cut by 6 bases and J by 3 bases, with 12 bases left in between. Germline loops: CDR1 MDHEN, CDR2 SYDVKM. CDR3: CASSPSDSYEQYF. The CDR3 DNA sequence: TGTGCCAGCAGCCCATCCGACAGCTACGAGCAGTACTTC.

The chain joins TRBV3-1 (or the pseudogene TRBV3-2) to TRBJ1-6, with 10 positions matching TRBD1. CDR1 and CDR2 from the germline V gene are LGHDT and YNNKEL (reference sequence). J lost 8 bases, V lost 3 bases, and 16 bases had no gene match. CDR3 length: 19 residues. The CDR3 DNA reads TGTGCCAGCAGCCATGGGACAGGGGCTTTTCCCGGTATTGATTCACCCCTCCACTTT. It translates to CASSHGTGAFPGIDSPLHF.

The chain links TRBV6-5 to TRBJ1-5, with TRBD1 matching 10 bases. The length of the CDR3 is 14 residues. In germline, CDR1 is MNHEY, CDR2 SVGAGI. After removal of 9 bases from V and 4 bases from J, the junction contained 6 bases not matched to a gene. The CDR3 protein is CASRTGGVNQPQHF. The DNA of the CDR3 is TGTGCCAGTAGGACAGGGGGGGTAAATCAGCCCCAGCATTTT.

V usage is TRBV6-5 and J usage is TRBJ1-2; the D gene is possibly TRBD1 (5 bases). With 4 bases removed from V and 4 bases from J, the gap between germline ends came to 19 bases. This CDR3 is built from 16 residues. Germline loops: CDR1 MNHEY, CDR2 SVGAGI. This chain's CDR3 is CASSSWNRLKVYGYTF. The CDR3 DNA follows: TGTGCCAGCAGTTCGTGGAACAGGTTAAAAGTCTATGGCTACACCTTC.

CDR3 DNA sequence: TGTGCCAGCAGTTTAACTCGCGGGGGGCGACACGAGCAGTACTTC. Encoded protein: CASSLTRGGRHEQYF. V is TRBV28 and J is TRBJ2-7; 8 bases are shared with TRBD2. Germline CDR1 MDHEN, CDR2 SYDVKM. This CDR3 is 15 amino acids long. V gave up 2 bases and J gave up 5 bases; unmatched junction bases: 8.

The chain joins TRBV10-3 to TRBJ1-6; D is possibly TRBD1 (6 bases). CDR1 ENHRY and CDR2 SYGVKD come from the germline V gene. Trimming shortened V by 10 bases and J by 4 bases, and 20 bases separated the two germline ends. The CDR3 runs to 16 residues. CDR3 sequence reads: CATKDSGGPYNSPLHF. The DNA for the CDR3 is TGTGCCACTAAGGACAGCGGGGGCCCTTATAATTCACCCCTCCACTTT.

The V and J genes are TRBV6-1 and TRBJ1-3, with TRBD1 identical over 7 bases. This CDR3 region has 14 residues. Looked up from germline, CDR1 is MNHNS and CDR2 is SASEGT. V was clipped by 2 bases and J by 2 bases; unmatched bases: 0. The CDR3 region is CASSEQGAGNTIYF. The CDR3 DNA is TGTGCCAGCAGTGAACAGGGGGCTGGAAACACCATATATTTT.

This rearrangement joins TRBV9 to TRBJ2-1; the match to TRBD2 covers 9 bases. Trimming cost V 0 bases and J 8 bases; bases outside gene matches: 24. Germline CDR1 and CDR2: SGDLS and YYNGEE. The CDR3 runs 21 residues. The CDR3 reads CASSVGAPGRGGLAIADEQFF. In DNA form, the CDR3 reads TGTGCCAGCAGCGTAGGTGCGCCCGGTAGGGGGGGACTAGCCATAGCGGATGAGCAGTTCTTC.

The CDR3 spells CASSLGALETQYF. CDR3 nucleotides: TGTGCCAGCAGCTTGGGGGCCTTGGAGACCCAGTACTTC. V and J are TRBV7-2 and TRBJ2-5; possible D gene TRBD1, 6 bases. The V gene lost 3 bases and the J gene lost 5 bases, with 10 bases spanning the gap. CDR1 is SGHTA and CDR2 is FQGNSA in the germline V gene. CDR3 length: 13 residues.

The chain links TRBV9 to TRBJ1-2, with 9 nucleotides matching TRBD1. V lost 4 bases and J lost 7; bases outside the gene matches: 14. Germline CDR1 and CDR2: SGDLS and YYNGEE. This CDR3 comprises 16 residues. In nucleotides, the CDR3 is TGTGCCAGCAGCTCGGGACAGGGAGGCTTGAATTCTGGCTACACCTTC. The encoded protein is CASSSGQGGLNSGYTF.

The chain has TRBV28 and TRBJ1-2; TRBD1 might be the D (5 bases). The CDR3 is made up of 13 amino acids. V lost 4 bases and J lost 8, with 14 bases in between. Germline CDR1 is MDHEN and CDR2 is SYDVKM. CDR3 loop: CASSSQGAWGYTF. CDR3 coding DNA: TGTGCCAGCAGTTCCCAGGGCGCATGGGGCTACACCTTC.

The CDR3 spells CAISELQGGTQYF. The CDR3 DNA follows: TGTGCCATCAGTGAGTTACAGGGGGGGACCCAGTACTTC. The V call is TRBV10-3, the J call TRBJ2-5; 8 nucleotides agree with TRBD1. The V segment lost 1 base and the J segment 7 bases; nucleotides outside the gene matches: 2. Germline lookup yields CDR1 ENHRY and CDR2 SYGVKD. CDR3 size: 13 residues.

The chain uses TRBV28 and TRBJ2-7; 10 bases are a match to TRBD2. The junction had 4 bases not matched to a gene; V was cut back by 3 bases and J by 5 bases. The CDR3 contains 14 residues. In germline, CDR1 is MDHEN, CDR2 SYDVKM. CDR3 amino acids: CASSFSGRFNEQYF. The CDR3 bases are TGTGCCAGCAGTTTTAGCGGGAGGTTCAACGAGCAGTACTTC.

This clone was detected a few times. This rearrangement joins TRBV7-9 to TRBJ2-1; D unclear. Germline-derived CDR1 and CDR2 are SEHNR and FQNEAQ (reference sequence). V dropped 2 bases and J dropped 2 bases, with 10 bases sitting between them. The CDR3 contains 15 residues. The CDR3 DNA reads TGTGCCAGCAGCTTATTAGTGTCGGCCTACAATGAGCAGTTCTTC. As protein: CASSLLVSAYNEQFF.

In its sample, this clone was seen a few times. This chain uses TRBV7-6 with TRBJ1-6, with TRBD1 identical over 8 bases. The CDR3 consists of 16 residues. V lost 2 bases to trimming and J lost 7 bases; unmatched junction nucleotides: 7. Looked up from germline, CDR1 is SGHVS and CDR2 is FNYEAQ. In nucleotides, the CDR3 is TGTGCCAGCAGCTTAATGACAGGGGCTGAGAATTCACCCCTCCACTTT. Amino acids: CASSLMTGAENSPLHF. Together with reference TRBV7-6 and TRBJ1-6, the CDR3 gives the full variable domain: GAGVSQSPRYKVTKRGQDVALRCDPISGHVSLYWYRQALGQGPEFLTYFNYEAQQDKSGLPNDRFSAERPEGSISTLTIQRTEQRDSAMYRCASSLMTGAENSPLHFGNGTRLTVT.

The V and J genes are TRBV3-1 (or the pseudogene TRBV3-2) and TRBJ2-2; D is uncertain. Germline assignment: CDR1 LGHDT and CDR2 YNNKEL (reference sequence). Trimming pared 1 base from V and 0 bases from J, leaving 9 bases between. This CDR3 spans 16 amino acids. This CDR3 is CASSQVRLSNTGELFF. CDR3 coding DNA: TGTGCCAGCAGCCAAGTGAGGCTATCGAACACCGGGGAGCTGTTTTTT.

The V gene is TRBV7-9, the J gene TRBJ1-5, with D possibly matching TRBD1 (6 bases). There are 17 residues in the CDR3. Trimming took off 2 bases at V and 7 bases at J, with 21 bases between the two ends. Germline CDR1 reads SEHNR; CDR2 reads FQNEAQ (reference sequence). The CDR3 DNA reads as TGTGCCAGCAGCTTAAGTGGGTCAGGGGAATGGGGACAGCCCCAGCATTTT. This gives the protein CASSLSGSGEWGQPQHF.

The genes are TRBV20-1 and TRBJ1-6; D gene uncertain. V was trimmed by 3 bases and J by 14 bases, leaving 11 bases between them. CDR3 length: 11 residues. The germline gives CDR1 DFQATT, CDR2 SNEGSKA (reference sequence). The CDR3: CSARPGLTLHF. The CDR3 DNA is TGCAGTGCTAGGCCAGGACTTACCCTCCACTTT.

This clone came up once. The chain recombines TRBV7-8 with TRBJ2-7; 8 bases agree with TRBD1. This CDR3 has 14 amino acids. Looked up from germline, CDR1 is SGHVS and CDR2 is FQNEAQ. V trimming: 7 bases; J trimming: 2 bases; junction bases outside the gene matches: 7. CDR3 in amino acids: CASKNRGSPYEQYF. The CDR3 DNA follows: TGTGCCAGCAAGAACAGGGGGTCACCCTACGAGCAGTACTTC.

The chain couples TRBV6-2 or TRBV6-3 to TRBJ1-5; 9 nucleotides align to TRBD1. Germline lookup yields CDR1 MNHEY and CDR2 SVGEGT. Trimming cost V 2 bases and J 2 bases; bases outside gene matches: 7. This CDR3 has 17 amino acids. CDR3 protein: CASSYVTGGVGNQPQHF. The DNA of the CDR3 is TGTGCCAGCAGTTACGTGACAGGGGGGGTTGGCAATCAGCCCCAGCATTTT.

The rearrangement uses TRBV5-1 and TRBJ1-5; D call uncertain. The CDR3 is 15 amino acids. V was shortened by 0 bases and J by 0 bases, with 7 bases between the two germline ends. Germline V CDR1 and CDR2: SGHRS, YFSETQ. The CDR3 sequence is CASSLGQNSNQPQHF. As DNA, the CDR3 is TGCGCCAGCAGCTTGGGCCAGAATAGCAATCAGCCCCAGCATTTT.

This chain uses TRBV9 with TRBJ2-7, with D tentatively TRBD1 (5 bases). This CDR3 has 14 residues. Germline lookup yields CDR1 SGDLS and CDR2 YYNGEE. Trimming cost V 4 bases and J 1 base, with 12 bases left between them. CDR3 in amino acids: CASSPRTTSYEQYF. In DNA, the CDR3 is TGTGCCAGCAGCCCAAGGACAACTTCCTACGAGCAGTACTTC.

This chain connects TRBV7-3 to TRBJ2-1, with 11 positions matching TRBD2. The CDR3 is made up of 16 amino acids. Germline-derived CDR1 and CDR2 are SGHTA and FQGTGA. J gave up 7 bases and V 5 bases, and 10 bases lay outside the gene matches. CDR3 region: CASSPAGLAGPNEQFF. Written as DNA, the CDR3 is TGTGCCAGCAGCCCGGCTGGACTAGCGGGCCCAAATGAGCAGTTCTTC.

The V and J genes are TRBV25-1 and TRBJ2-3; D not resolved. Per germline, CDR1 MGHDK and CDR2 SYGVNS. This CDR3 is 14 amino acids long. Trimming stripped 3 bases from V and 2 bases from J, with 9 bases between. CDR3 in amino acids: CASSDPKNTDTQYF. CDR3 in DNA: TGTGCCAGCAGTGATCCTAAAAACACAGATACGCAGTATTTT. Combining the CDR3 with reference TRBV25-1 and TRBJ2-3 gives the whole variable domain EADIYQTPRYLVIGTGKKITLECSQTMGHDKMYWYQQDPGMELHLIHYSYGVNSTEKGDLSSESTVSRIRTEHFPLTLESARPSHTSQYLCASSDPKNTDTQYFGPGTRLTVL.